This T cell receptor beta chain originates from a study of naive and memory T cell subsets. The beta constant-region primer was an equimolar mix of two oligonucleotides covering TRBC1 and TRBC2. Ligated cDNA was amplified by four rounds of PCR with nested alpha and beta constant-region primers and SP2. Using its own MiXCR run on the UMI-ligation and nested PCR reads, TCRdb lists one record per CDR3 protein. Of over 20,000 distinct CDR3 sequences detected, over 7% appear once; the ten largest clones hold about 24%. General study points: Between naive and memory subsets, TCR abundance power law exponents differed. Clonotypes are single alpha or beta chains, not paired receptors.

There are 15 residues in the CDR3. From germline, CDR1 is MNHEY and CDR2 SMNVEV (reference sequence). Trimming took 4 bases from V and 2 from J; bases not matched to a gene: 5. This clonotype was counted many times. What it recognizes is unknown. The chain links TRBV27 to TRBJ1-5; 7 bases match TRBD1. Sequences were obtained from central memory CD8+ T cells from blood. The clonotype comes from a human donor in good health. The CDR3 DNA sequence: TGTGCCAGCAGTTCGGGACAGATCGGCAATCAGCCCCAGCATTTT. Encoded protein: CASSSGQIGNQPQHF.